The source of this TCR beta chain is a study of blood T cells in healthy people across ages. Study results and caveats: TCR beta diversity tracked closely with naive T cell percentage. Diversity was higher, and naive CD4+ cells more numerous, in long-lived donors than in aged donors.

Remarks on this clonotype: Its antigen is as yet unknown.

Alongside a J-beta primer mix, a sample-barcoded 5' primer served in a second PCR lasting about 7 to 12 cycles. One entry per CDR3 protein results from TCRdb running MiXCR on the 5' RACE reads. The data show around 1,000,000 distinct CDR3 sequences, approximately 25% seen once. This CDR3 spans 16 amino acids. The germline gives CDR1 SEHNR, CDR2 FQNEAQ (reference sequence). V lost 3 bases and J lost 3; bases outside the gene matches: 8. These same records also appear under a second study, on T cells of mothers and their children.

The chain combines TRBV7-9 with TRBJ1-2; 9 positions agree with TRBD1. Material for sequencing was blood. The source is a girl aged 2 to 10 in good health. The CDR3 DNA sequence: TGTGCCAGCAGCTTGGTGACAGGGGGGGACCACTATGGCTACACCTTC. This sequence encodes CASSLVTGGDHYGYTF.